The entry below gives a single T cell receptor beta chain sequence along with its context. No antigen is known for it. The sample is drawn from a study of T cell responses to AZD1222 COVID-19 vaccine. Points from the study as a whole: Nearly half of spike-specific TCRs reportedly target variant regions that are unmutated in the B.1.351 and B.1.1.7 variants.

Clones were sequenced by immunoSEQ multiplex PCR, and TCRdb holds only the in-frame ones, with some missing. The repertoire has 150,000 or so clones, more than 85% of them found once; the top ten carry 1.5%. The source is an adult who received the AZD1222 COVID-19 vaccine. The source was peripheral blood, collected 28 days after the second AZD1222 dose.

CDR3 sequence reads: CASSLVASSPYEQYF. CDR3 DNA: TGTGCCAGCAGCTTAGTAGCGTCCTCTCCCTACGAGCAGTACTTC. The rearrangement uses TRBV11-2 and TRBJ2-7; D perhaps matches TRBD2 (5 bases). This CDR3 is 15 amino acids long. V lost 1 base and J 2 bases, leaving 12 bases between the germline ends. CDR1 and CDR2 from the germline V gene are SGHAT and FQNNGV. The full variable domain, rest sourced from reference TRBV11-2 and TRBJ2-7, is EAGVAQSPRYKIIEKRQSVAFWCNPISGHATLYWYQQILGQGPKLLIQFQNNGVVDDSQLPKDRFSAERLKGVDSTLKIQPAKLEDSAVYLCASSLVASSPYEQYFGPGTRLTVT.